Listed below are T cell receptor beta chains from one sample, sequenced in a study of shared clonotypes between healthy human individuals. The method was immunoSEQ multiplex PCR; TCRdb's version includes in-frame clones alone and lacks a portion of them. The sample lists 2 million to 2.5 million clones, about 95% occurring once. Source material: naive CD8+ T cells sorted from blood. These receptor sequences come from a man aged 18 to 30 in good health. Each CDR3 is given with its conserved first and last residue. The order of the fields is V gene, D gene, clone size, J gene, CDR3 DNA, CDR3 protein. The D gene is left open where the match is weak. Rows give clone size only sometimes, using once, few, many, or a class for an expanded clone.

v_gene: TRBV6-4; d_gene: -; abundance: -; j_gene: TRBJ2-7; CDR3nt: TGTGCCCCTAGTGACGGCTCCTACGAGCAGTACTTC; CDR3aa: CAPSDGSYEQYF
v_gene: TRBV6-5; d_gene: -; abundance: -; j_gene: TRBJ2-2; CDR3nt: TGTGCCAGCAGAGATTGGAACACCGGGGAGCTGTTTTTT; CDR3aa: CASRDWNTGELFF
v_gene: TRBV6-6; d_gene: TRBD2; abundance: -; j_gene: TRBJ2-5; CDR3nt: TGTGCCAGCAGTTACTCGACTAGCGGGGGCTCGGCCGACTTC; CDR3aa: CASSYSTSGGSADF
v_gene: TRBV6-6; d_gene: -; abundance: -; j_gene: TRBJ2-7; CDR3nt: TGTGCCAGCAGCCCCCCCTCCTCAGCGGGTAACGAGCAGTACTTC; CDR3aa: CASSPPSSAGNEQYF
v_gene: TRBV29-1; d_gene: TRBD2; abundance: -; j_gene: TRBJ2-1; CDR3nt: TGCAGCGTTGACACTAGCGGGAGGGAATACAATGAGCAGTTCTTC; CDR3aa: CSVDTSGREYNEQFF
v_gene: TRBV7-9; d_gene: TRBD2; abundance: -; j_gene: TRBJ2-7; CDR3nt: TGTGCCAGCAGCTTAGGGCTAGCGGGGCCCCTGGACTTC; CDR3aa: CASSLGLAGPLDF
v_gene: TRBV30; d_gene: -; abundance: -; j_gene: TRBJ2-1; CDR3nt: TGTGCCTGGAGTGTCATGGGAAATGAGCAGTTCTTC; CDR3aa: CAWSVMGNEQFF
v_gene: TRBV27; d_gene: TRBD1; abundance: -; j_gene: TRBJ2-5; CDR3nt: TGTGCCAGCAGTCCAGAACAGGGGAGTTTGGAGACCCAGTACTTC; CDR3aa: CASSPEQGSLETQYF
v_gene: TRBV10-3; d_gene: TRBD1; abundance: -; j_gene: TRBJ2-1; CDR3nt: TGTGCCATCAGTGAGTCGATGCGGACAGGTGAGCAGTTCTTC; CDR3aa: CAISESMRTGEQFF
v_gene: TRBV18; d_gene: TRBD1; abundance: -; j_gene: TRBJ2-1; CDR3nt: TGTGCCACTGAAGGGACAGGGGGCATGACTGGTGAGCAGTTCTTC; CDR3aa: CATEGTGGMTGEQFF
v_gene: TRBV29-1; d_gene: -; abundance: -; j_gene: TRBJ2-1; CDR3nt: TGCAGCGTTGAACCCACTCTTATGACAGGATTTTACAATGAGCAGTTCTTC; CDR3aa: CSVEPTLMTGFYNEQFF
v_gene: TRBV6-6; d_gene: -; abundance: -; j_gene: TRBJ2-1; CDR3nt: TGTGCCAGCAGTCCAGGGGTGAATGAGCAGTTCTTC; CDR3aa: CASSPGVNEQFF
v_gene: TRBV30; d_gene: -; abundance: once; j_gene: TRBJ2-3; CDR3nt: TGTGCCTGGAGCCTCGAGTCAGATACGCAGTATTTT; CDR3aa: CAWSLESDTQYF
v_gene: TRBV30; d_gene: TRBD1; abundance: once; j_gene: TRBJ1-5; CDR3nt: TGTGCCTGGAGTGTAGGACAGGATGGTCAGCCCCAGCATTTT; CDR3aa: CAWSVGQDGQPQHF
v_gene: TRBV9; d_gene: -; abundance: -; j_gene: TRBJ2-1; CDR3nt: TGTGCCAGCAGCGTGGGACCCATTTACAATGAGCAGTTCTTC; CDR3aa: CASSVGPIYNEQFF
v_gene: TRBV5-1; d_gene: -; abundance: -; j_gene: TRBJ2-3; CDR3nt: TGCGCCAGCAGCCCTAGGGGGGGGCACACAGATACGCAGTATTTT; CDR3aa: CASSPRGGHTDTQYF
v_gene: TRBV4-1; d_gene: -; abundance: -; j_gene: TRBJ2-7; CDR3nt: TGCGCCAGCAGCCAAAAATCCGTCGGGGGCGTCTACGAGCAGTACTTC; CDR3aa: CASSQKSVGGVYEQYF
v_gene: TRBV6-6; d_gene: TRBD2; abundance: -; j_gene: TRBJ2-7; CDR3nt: TGTGCCAGCAGTTACTCCAGCGGGGGGACCTACGAGCAGTACTTC; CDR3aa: CASSYSSGGTYEQYF
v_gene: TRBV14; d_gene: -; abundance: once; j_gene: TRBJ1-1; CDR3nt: TGTGCCAGCAGCCAAGTCCCGTCTATGAACACTGAAGCTTTCTTT; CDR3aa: CASSQVPSMNTEAFF
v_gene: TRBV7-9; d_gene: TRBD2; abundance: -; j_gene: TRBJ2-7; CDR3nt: TGTGCCAGCAGCTCGGGACTAGCGGGCGAAGAGCAGTACTTC; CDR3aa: CASSSGLAGEEQYF
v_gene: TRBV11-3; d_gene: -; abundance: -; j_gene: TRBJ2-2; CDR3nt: TGTGCCAGCAGCTTAGCAGGGCTTCTAAACACCGGGGAGCTGTTTTTT; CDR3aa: CASSLAGLLNTGELFF
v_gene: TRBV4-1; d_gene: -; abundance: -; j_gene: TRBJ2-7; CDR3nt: TGCGCCAGCAGTCCTCAGGCGTCCTCCTACGAGCAGTACTTC; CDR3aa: CASSPQASSYEQYF
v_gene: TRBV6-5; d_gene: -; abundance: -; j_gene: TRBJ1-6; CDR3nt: TGTGCCAGCAGTTACGACCCGAATTCACCCCTCCACTTT; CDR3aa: CASSYDPNSPLHF
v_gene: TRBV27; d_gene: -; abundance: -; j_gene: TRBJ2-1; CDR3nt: TGTGCCAGCAGCGGAATACTCTACAATGAGCAGTTCTTC; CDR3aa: CASSGILYNEQFF
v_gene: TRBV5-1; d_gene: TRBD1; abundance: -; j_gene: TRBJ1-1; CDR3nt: TGCGCCAGCAGCTGGGGCGGGACAGGGGAAATGAACACTGAAGCTTTCTTT; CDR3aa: CASSWGGTGEMNTEAFF
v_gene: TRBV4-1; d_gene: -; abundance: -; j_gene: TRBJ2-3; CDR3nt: TGCGCCAGCAGCCTCCAACCGGGGGGCACAGATACGCAGTATTTT; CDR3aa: CASSLQPGGTDTQYF
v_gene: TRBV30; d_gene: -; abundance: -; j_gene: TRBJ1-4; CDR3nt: TGTGCCTGCATACTTTCGTCCTTCGGTCAAAAACTGTTTTTT; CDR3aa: CACILSSFGQKLFF
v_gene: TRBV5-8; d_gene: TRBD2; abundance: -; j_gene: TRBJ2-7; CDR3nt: TGTGCCAGCAGCTTGGGGCTAGCGGGTACCTACGAGCAGTACTTC; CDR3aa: CASSLGLAGTYEQYF